This T cell receptor (beta chain) was identified during a study of beta chain features in type 1 diabetes. Study findings and constraints: For type 1 diabetes patients, VDJ junctions showed fewer insertions and more deletions. A moderate, significant TCRB CDR3 shortening appeared in type 1 diabetes across four CD4+ subsets. When cDNA is sequenced, cells with high TCR expression could be over-represented.

The authors reverse transcribed all of the isolated RNA, so sequencing captured expressed TCRB transcripts. The data were produced by immunoSEQ multiplex PCR, yet TCRdb's version contains in-frame clones alone and is incomplete. The data hold around 200,000 clones, with about 12% observed a single time. Comment on this clone: As yet, its antigen is unknown.

With 10 bases clipped from V and 0 bases from J, the junction kept 3 bases outside the gene matches. Germline CDR1 is MNHNY and CDR2 is SVGAGI (reference sequence). CDR3 length: 13 residues. The V gene is TRBV6-6, the J gene TRBJ2-5, with 9 positions matching TRBD1. The source of this sequence is a woman aged 18 to 35 in good health. Sequencing was done on a sample of central memory CD4+ T cells from blood. CDR3 protein: CAIQGADQETQYF. The CDR3 DNA sequence: TGTGCCATACAGGGGGCAGACCAAGAGACCCAGTACTTC.